This TCR beta chain was recorded in a study of T cell repertoires in cytomegalovirus infection. Study at large: Indications came from public TCR beta signatures; they pointed to CMV infection and to a matching HLA type. Broader study findings: Accumulated public TCR beta family frequency recognized individuals carrying CMV together with the relevant HLA.

A single record per CDR3 protein comes from TCRdb applying MiXCR to the reads. The sample records roughly 920,000 distinct CDR3 sequences, more than 25% being singletons. Germline V gene data show CDR1 as MNHEY and CDR2 as SVGEGT. CDR3 size: 17 residues. The V gene lost 0 bases and the J gene lost 0 bases, with 12 bases spanning the gap. This clonotype occurred many times. What it binds is not known. This sample comprised cultured CD8+ T cells from PBMCs, obtained from culture after CMV antigen stimulation. The chain carries TRBV6-2 or TRBV6-3 and TRBJ1-5; D possibly corresponds to TRBD1 (6 bases). The sequence derives from a human donor in good health (CMV status not recorded). Some clones in this sample may be carry-over from other donors' samples. This CDR3 reads CASSYSDRKYSNQPQHF. The CDR3 DNA sequence: TGTGCCAGCAGTTACTCGGACAGAAAATATAGCAATCAGCCCCAGCATTTT.